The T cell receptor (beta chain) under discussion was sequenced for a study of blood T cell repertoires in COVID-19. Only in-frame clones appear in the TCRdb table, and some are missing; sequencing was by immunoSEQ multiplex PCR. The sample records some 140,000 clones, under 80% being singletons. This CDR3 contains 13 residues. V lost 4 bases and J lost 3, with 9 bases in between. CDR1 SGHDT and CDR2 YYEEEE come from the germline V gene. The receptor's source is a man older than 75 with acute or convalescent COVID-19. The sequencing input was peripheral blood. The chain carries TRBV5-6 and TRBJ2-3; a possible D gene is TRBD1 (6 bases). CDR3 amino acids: CASSPDRTDTQYF. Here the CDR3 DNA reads TGTGCCAGCAGCCCCGACAGGACAGATACGCAGTATTTT.